This is a list of T cell receptor beta chains from one sample in a study of T-cell reconstitution after alpha-beta-depleted transplantation in children. TCRdb passed the PCR reads through MiXCR, listing each CDR3 protein once. This sample has some 840,000 distinct CDR3 sequences, with 15% to 20% found just once. Specimen: PBMCs, mostly from graft donor cells, collected 360 days after TCRalphabeta/CD19-depleted stem cell transplant. Every receptor here comes from a male patient between 10 and 17 years old who had a stem cell transplant for acute lymphoblastic leukemia, so the T cells may come from the graft donor. CDR3s include the opening cysteine and the closing phenylalanine or tryptophan. Each record gives: J gene, clone size, D gene, V gene, CDR3 protein, CDR3 DNA. The D gene is left open where the match is weak. The listing skips clone size in some rows; elsewhere it reads once, few, many or a size class.

>TRBJ1-2|few|.|TRBV7-9
CASSEMTVTYGYTF
TGTGCCAGCAGCGAAATGACAGTGACCTATGGCTACACCTTC
>TRBJ2-7|.|.|TRBV29-1
CSVEPRRGANEQYF
TGCAGCGTTGAACCTAGAAGGGGGGCTAACGAGCAGTACTTC
>TRBJ2-5|.|.|TRBV5-1
CASNQGGQETQYF
TGCGCCAGCAATCAAGGCGGTCAAGAGACCCAGTACTTC
>TRBJ1-5|.|.|TRBV5-5
CASSWQTGPYQPQHF
TGTGCCAGCAGCTGGCAAACAGGGCCGTACCAGCCCCAGCATTTT
>TRBJ2-3|.|TRBD2|TRBV29-1
CSAHPGLAGGLPGRNTQYF
TGCAGCGCACACCCCGGACTAGCGGGAGGCCTACCCGGGAGGAATACGCAGTATTTT
>TRBJ1-2|few|.|TRBV20-1
CSAPQRVRLYGYTF
TGCAGTGCACCCCAGAGGGTACGACTCTATGGCTACACCTTC
>TRBJ2-7|many|.|TRBV10-3
CAIGQLERAGFSEQYF
TGTGCCATCGGACAGCTAGAGCGGGCGGGATTTAGCGAGCAGTACTTC
>TRBJ2-2|.|.|TRBV24-1
CATSRSVGSGELFF
TGTGCCACCAGTAGGAGTGTGGGTTCCGGGGAGCTGTTTTTT
>TRBJ1-4|few|.|TRBV5-1
CASRITGTTNEKLFF
TGCGCCAGCAGGATAACAGGGACAACTAATGAAAAACTGTTTTTT
>TRBJ2-5|.|.|TRBV12-3/TRBV12-4
CASRSLGGQETQYF
TGTGCCAGCAGGTCTCTAGGGGGGCAAGAGACCCAGTACTTC
>TRBJ2-4|few|.|TRBV5-5
CASSSGHPDIQYF
TGTGCCAGCAGCTCGGGTCACCCGGACATTCAGTACTTC
>TRBJ1-4|few|.|TRBV12-3/TRBV12-4
CASSLPGTEKLFF
TGTGCCAGCAGTTTACCAGGGACCGAAAAACTGTTTTTT
>TRBJ2-1|.|TRBD2|TRBV27
CASSPARGGYNEQFF
TGTGCCAGCAGTCCGGCGCGCGGGGGATACAATGAGCAGTTCTTC
>TRBJ2-1|few|.|TRBV28
CASSFGRKRYNEQFF
TGTGCCAGCAGTTTCGGGCGGAAGCGCTACAATGAGCAGTTCTTC
>TRBJ2-2|.|.|TRBV7-3
CASSFPGRGFTGELFF
TGTGCCAGCAGCTTCCCCGGCAGGGGTTTCACCGGGGAGCTGTTTTTT
>TRBJ1-1|many|.|TRBV20-1
CSARVSGRPEAFF
TGCAGTGCTAGAGTGTCTGGGCGGCCTGAAGCTTTCTTT
>TRBJ2-4|.|.|TRBV12-3/TRBV12-4
CASLIGPKGIQYF
TGTGCCAGCCTGATCGGGCCCAAAGGCATTCAGTACTTC
>TRBJ2-3|few|.|TRBV5-1
CASSFRWLSADTQYF
TGCGCCAGCAGCTTCCGCTGGCTCTCCGCAGATACGCAGTATTTT
>TRBJ2-5|many|.|TRBV4-2
CASSSRTQETQYF
TGTGCCAGCAGCTCAAGGACCCAAGAGACCCAGTACTTC
>TRBJ2-4|.|TRBD2|TRBV29-1
CSVEWLAGAKNIQYF
TGCAGCGTTGAGTGGCTAGCGGGAGCCAAAAACATTCAGTACTTC
>TRBJ2-4|few|.|TRBV30
CAWASLRGRLAKNIQYF
TGTGCCTGGGCTAGCCTGAGGGGAAGGTTGGCCAAAAACATTCAGTACTTC
>TRBJ2-3|few|TRBD2|TRBV20-1
CSASALAGGLTDTQYF
TGCAGTGCTAGTGCCCTAGCGGGAGGCCTCACAGATACGCAGTATTTT
>TRBJ2-1|few|.|TRBV20-1
CSARKSGLPTEQFF
TGCAGTGCTAGGAAAAGCGGACTACCAACGGAGCAGTTCTTC
>TRBJ2-2|.|TRBD2|TRBV5-1
CASTAGTSGWAPTGELFF
TGCGCCAGCACCGCCGGGACTAGCGGGTGGGCCCCCACCGGGGAGCTGTTTTTT
>TRBJ2-7|many|.|TRBV18
CASSRIDSSYEQYF
TGTGCCAGCTCCAGGATAGACAGTTCTTACGAGCAGTACTTC
>TRBJ1-1|.|.|TRBV29-1
CSVRYGMNTEAFF
TGCAGCGTTCGGTACGGAATGAACACTGAAGCTTTCTTT
>TRBJ2-7|.|.|TRBV5-1
CASSFWGRTYEQYF
TGCGCCAGCAGCTTTTGGGGACGGACCTACGAGCAGTACTTC
>TRBJ2-7|many|.|TRBV12-3/TRBV12-4
CASSFGAPRYEQYF
TGTGCCAGCAGTTTTGGGGCCCCCCGCTACGAGCAGTACTTC
>TRBJ2-7|few|.|TRBV29-1
CSVARGAAYEQYF
TGCAGCGTTGCGAGAGGGGCGGCCTACGAGCAGTACTTC
>TRBJ2-3|few|TRBD2|TRBV5-6
CASSLGISGAREQYF
TGTGCCAGCAGCTTGGGGATTAGCGGGGCCCGTGAGCAGTATTTT
>TRBJ2-1|.|.|TRBV7-3
CASSLILGDGNNEQFF
TGTGCCAGCAGCTTAATTCTCGGGGACGGTAACAATGAGCAGTTCTTC
>TRBJ2-2|.|.|TRBV12-3/TRBV12-4
CASSPDRAKNTGELFF
TGTGCCAGCAGTCCAGACAGAGCCAAGAACACCGGGGAGCTGTTTTTT
>TRBJ2-5|.|.|TRBV5-1
CASSLEFETQYF
TGCGCCAGCAGCTTGGAATTTGAGACCCAGTACTTC
>TRBJ2-7|few|TRBD1|TRBV5-1
CASRPSGTGVYEQYF
TGCGCCAGCAGGCCCTCCGGGACAGGGGTCTACGAGCAGTACTTC
>TRBJ2-2|few|TRBD2|TRBV7-8
CASIELTGARGTSGTGELFF
TGTGCCAGCATCGAACTGACAGGGGCTAGGGGGACTAGCGGTACCGGGGAGCTGTTTTTT
>TRBJ2-5|few|TRBD1|TRBV24-1
CATSEWTGGGETQYF
TGTGCCACCAGTGAATGGACAGGCGGCGGAGAGACCCAGTACTTC
>TRBJ1-6|.|TRBD1|TRBV15
CATSPSDRGRSPLHF
TGTGCCACCAGCCCCTCTGACAGGGGAAGGTCACCCCTCCACTTT
>TRBJ2-1|.|.|TRBV29-1
CSVEGVPKGYNEQFF
TGCAGCGTTGAGGGGGTTCCCAAGGGGTACAATGAGCAGTTCTTC
>TRBJ2-7|.|TRBD2|TRBV20-1
CSARASLSWAGGPHEQYF
TGCAGTGCTAGAGCTTCCCTTAGCTGGGCGGGAGGGCCACACGAGCAGTACTTC
>TRBJ2-7|few|.|TRBV5-1
CASSWVEGRPYEQYF
TGCGCCAGCAGCTGGGTGGAGGGTCGGCCCTACGAGCAGTACTTC
>TRBJ2-1|once|TRBD2|TRBV9
CASSAGLAGGGSRSYNEQFF
TGTGCCAGCAGCGCGGGACTAGCGGGAGGCGGGTCACGATCCTACAATGAGCAGTTCTTC
>TRBJ2-1|many|TRBD2|TRBV12-3/TRBV12-4
CASSFGRGVGNEQFF
TGTGCCAGCAGTTTCGGCCGGGGGGTGGGGAATGAGCAGTTCTTC
>TRBJ2-7|.|.|TRBV29-1
CSVGDVGYEQYF
TGCAGCGTTGGCGACGTTGGCTACGAGCAGTACTTC
>TRBJ1-6|.|TRBD1|TRBV5-1
CASSVRTGEDSPLHF
TGCGCCAGCAGCGTAAGGACAGGGGAGGATTCACCCCTCCACTTT
>TRBJ2-5|.|.|TRBV5-5
CASSALQGRETQYF
TGTGCCAGCAGCGCGCTACAGGGGAGGGAGACCCAGTACTTC
>TRBJ1-2|.|TRBD1|TRBV20-1
CSATTGVGYTF
TGCAGTGCCACTACAGGGGTTGGCTACACCTTC
>TRBJ1-4|many|.|TRBV6-5
CASSYSMMGAEGLFF
TGTGCCAGCAGTTACTCGATGATGGGGGCGGAGGGTCTGTTTTTT
>TRBJ2-7|.|TRBD2|TRBV4-1
CASSHSPGGNEQYF
TGCGCCAGCAGCCACTCTCCGGGGGGTAACGAGCAGTACTTC
>TRBJ2-3|few|.|TRBV4-1
CASSQKGDTQYF
TGCGCCAGCAGCCAAAAGGGAGATACGCAGTATTTT
>TRBJ2-1|few|TRBD2|TRBV7-3
CASSLDTSGKYNEQFF
TGTGCCAGCAGCTTAGATACTAGCGGGAAATACAATGAGCAGTTCTTC